In this sample, the clone carrying this T cell receptor (beta chain) turned up once. Its antigen is currently unknown. This record belongs to a study of cytomegalovirus exposure and HLA in healthy donors. Study-level background: Early release data held 75 million to 90 million unique TCRs from HLA-typed donors. General study points: Immune exposure information comprised only CMV serostatus.

13 Jbeta primers and 60 Vbeta primers were used for the PCR. Here immunoSEQ multiplex PCR was the method, and the copy in TCRdb shows in-frame clones only, minus some. The repertoire holds around 280,000 clones, with around 90% as singletons. Source material: PBMCs. This clonotype was sampled from a woman between 18 and 29 years old in good health and CMV-seronegative.

In DNA form, the CDR3 reads TGTGCCAGCAGGGGGACTAGCGGGGGCCCGGGGACGCAGTATTTT. It is translated as CASRGTSGGPGTQYF. This rearrangement joins TRBV6-5 to TRBJ2-3; TRBD2 aligns across 14 bases. V dropped 6 bases and J dropped 9; count of bases not matched to a gene: 8. Germline CDR1 and CDR2: MNHEY and SVGAGI. This CDR3 spans 15 amino acids.